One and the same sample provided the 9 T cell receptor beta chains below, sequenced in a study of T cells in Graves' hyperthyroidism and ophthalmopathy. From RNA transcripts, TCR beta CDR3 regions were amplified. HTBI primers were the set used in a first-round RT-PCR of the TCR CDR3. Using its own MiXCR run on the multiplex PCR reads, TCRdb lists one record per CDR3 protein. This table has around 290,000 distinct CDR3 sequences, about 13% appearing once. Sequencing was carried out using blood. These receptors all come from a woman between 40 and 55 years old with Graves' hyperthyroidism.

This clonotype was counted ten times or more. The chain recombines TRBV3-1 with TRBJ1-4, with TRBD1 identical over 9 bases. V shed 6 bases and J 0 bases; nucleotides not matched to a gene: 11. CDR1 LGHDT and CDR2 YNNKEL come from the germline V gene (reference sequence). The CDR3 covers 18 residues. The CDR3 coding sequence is TGTGCCAGCAGACTTACAGGGGGCGGGCGGACAACTAATGAAAAACTGTTTTTT. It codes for CASRLTGGGRTTNEKLFF.

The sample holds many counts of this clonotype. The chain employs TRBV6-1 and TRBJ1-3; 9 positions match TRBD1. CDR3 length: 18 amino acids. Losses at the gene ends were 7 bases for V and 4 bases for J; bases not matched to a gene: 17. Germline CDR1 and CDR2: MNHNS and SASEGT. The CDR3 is CASKEGGQGRSRGNTIYF. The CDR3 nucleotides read TGTGCCAGCAAAGAAGGGGGACAGGGAAGGTCTCGCGGAAACACCATATATTTT.

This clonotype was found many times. The CDR3 sequence: CASSRTRFGYNEQFF. CDR3 DNA sequence: TGTGCCAGCAGCCGGACTAGGTTCGGCTACAATGAGCAGTTCTTC. The rearrangement uses TRBV6-2 or TRBV6-3 and TRBJ2-1; 7 bases line up with TRBD2. Germline V gene data show CDR1 as MNHEY and CDR2 as SVGEGT. The CDR3 has 15 amino acids. V lost 6 bases to trimming and J lost 3 bases; unmatched junction nucleotides: 8.

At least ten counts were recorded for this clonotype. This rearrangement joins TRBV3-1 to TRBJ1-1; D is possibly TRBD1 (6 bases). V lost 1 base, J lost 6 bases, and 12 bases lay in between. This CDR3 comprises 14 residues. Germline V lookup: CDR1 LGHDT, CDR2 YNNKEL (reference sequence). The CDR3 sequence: CASSQGDTWAEAFF. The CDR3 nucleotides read TGTGCCAGCAGCCAAGGGGACACCTGGGCTGAAGCTTTCTTT. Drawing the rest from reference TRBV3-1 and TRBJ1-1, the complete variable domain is DTAVSQTPKYLVTQMGNDKSIKCEQNLGHDTMYWYKQDSKKFLKIMFSYNNKELIINETVPNRFSPKSPDKAHLNLHINSLELGDSAVYFCASSQGDTWAEAFFGQGTRLTVV.

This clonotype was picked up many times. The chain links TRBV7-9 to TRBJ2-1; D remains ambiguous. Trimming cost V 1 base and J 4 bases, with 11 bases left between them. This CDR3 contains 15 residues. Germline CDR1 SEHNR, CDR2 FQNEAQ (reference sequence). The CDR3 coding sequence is TGTGCCAGCAGCTTAGATGGGATTAAGTACAATGAGCAGTTCTTC. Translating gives CASSLDGIKYNEQFF. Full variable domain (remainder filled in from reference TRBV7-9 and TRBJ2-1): DTGVSQNPRHKITKRGQNVTFRCDPISEHNRLYWYRQTLGQGPEFLTYFQNEAQLEKSRLLSDRFSAERPKGSFSTLEIQRTEQGDSAMYLCASSLDGIKYNEQFFGPGTRLTVL.

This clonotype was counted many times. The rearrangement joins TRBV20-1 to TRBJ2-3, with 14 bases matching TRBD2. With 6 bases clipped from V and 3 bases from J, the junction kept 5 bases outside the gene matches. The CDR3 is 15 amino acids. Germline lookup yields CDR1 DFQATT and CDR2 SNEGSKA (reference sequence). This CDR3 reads CSARTSGRLTDTQYF. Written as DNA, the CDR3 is TGCAGTGCCAGGACTAGCGGGAGGCTAACAGATACGCAGTATTTT.

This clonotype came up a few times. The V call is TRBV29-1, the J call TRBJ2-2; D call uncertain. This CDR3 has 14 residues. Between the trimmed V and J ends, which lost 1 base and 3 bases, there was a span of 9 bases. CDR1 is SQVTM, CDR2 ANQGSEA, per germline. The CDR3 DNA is TGCAGCGTTGAAGCGGAAGGTTACACCGGGGAGCTGTTTTTT. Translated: CSVEAEGYTGELFF.

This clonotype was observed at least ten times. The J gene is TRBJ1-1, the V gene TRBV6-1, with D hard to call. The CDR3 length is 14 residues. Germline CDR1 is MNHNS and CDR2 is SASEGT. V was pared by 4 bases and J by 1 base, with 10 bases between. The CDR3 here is CASSVYSSNTEAFF. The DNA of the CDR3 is TGTGCCAGCAGTGTTTACAGCTCGAACACTGAAGCTTTCTTT.

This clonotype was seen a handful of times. The CDR3 nucleotides are TGTGCCAGTAGTCTCTACAGGGGGCTAAACGAGCAGTACTTC. It translates to CASSLYRGLNEQYF. The rearrangement uses TRBV19 and TRBJ2-7; TRBD1 matches at 9 bases. The CDR3 runs to 14 residues. Losses at the gene ends were 5 bases for V and 5 bases for J; bases not matched to a gene: 7. The germline V gene encodes CDR1 LNHDA and CDR2 SQIVND (reference sequence). The variable domain in full, with the rest retrieved from reference TRBV19 and TRBJ2-7, is DGGITQSPKYLFRKEGQNVTLSCEQNLNHDAMYWYRQDPGQGLRLIYYSQIVNDFQKGDIAEGYSVSREKKESFPLTVTSAQKNPTAFYLCASSLYRGLNEQYFGPGTRLTVT.